This T cell receptor beta chain comes out of a study of blood T cell repertoires in COVID-19. Study context: The United States, Italy and Spain supplied acute and convalescent COVID-19 samples. T cells, B-cell-depleted T cells, or PBMCs supplied cDNA or gDNA.

Authors' methods: Counts of nucleated cells, estimated from reference gene primer amplification, were obtained. Method: immunoSEQ multiplex PCR; TCRdb's copy keeps in-frame clones and lacks some. The DNA was the basis for D and trimming; V, J and clone size are from that table. The profile shows 300,000 to 450,000 clones, roughly 77% of them singletons. Trimming pared 9 bases from V and 4 bases from J, leaving 10 bases between. Looked up from germline, CDR1 is MNHEY and CDR2 is SVGAGI. This CDR3 has 13 residues. The V call is TRBV6-5, the J call TRBJ1-6; a weak D match, TRBD1 (6 bases). This sequence was found in a human donor with acute or convalescent COVID-19. The donor label of this sample is uncertain. Source material: peripheral blood. In nucleotides, the CDR3 is TGTGCCAGTTTAGGACAGTATAATTCACCCCTCCACTTT. It is translated as CASLGQYNSPLHF.